Here is one T cell receptor beta chain with its context. The CDR3 is 18 amino acids. V lost 4 bases to trimming and J lost 4 bases, with 20 bases between them. The germline V gene encodes CDR1 MNHEY and CDR2 SMNVEV (reference sequence). The data stem from a study of OX40 agonist ivuxolimab in advanced cancers. Assay used: immunoSEQ multiplex PCR; TCRdb lists only in-frame clones, some missing. The table shows around 90,000 clones, with roughly 91% occurring only once. This sample comprised CD4+ or CD8+ T cells sorted from blood, obtained in a trial of the OX40 agonist ivuxolimab. V and J are TRBV27 and TRBJ2-6, with D perhaps TRBD1 (6 bases). The receptor's source is an adult with an advanced solid tumor such as melanoma, head and neck, liver or kidney cancer. CDR3 amino acids: CASSSLLIQGPGANVLTF. For the CDR3, the DNA is TGTGCCAGCAGTTCCCTTCTCATACAGGGACCCGGGGCCAACGTCCTGACTTTC.